The present entry profiles one T cell receptor beta chain with its context. What it recognizes is unknown. Replicate PCRs run on sorted subsets employed approximately 0.2 ug DNA, some 33,000 T cell genomes. The table came from immunoSEQ multiplex PCR; TCRdb's copy has only in-frame clones and leaves some out. The sample holds more than 550,000 clones; less than 95% are singletons and the top ten take 34%. This sample stems from a study of shared clonotypes between healthy human individuals. Findings and caveats of the study: For sorted subsets, rarefaction showed incomplete sequencing despite large depth.

Nashville, Tennessee was home to all donors, each a Caucasian adult. The material sequenced was memory CD8+ T cells from PBMCs. The sample's subset: CD45RO+ cells pooled with CCR7-negative TemRA cells. This TCR was recovered from a man aged 18-30 years in good health. Some clones in this sample may be carry-over from other donors' samples.

CDR3 residues: CASSQGPYEQYF. DNA of the CDR3: TGCGCCAGCAGCCAAGGACCCTACGAGCAGTACTTC. This sequence joins TRBV4-1 and TRBJ2-7; no firm D call. Germline assignment: CDR1 MGHRA and CDR2 YSYEKL. The CDR3 runs to 12 residues. V lost 1 base and J 2 bases, leaving 3 bases between the germline ends.